A selection of T cell receptor beta chains follows, all from one sample in a study of tissue T cells after allogeneic stem cell transplantation. Here immunoSEQ multiplex PCR was the method, and the copy in TCRdb shows in-frame clones only, minus some. The sample holds approximately 30,000 clones, approximately 83% seen once. Sequences were derived from blood, sampled before transplantation. These receptors all come from a woman aged 18-50 years who later had graft-versus-host disease after an allogeneic stem cell transplant. The CDR3 runs from the conserved cysteine through the conserved F or W. A D gene is named only where the DNA matches it firmly. Where a row states a size, it is once, few, many or the class of an expanded clone; other rows omit it.

d_call j_call v_call cdr3_length clone_size cdr3_aa cdr3_nt
TRBD2 TRBJ2-1 TRBV7-9 18 - CASSDVAGGGSSYNEQFF TGTGCCAGCTCCGACGTTGCGGGAGGAGGAAGCTCCTACAATGAGCAGTTCTTC
- TRBJ1-5 TRBV6-5 14 - CASSYSRGGQPQHF TGTGCCAGCAGTTACTCTCGGGGAGGTCAGCCCCAGCATTTT
- TRBJ2-1 TRBV5-4 16 - CASSSPRDLPVDEQFF TGTGCCAGCAGCTCACCCCGGGACCTTCCCGTGGATGAGCAGTTCTTC
- TRBJ1-1 TRBV28 14 - CASSFGTMNTEAFF TGTGCCAGCAGTTTCGGGACCATGAACACTGAAGCTTTCTTT
TRBD1 TRBJ1-2 TRBV5-1 14 few CASSRGQVHGGYTF TGCGCCAGCAGCAGGGGACAGGTGCATGGTGGCTACACCTTC
TRBD1 TRBJ1-2 TRBV5-1 14 - CASSDPGQDYGYTF TGCGCCAGCAGCGACCCGGGACAGGACTATGGCTACACCTTC
TRBD2 TRBJ2-7 TRBV5-1 17 - CASSLLSSGRVSYEQYF TGCGCCAGCAGCTTACTCAGTAGCGGGAGGGTATCCTACGAGCAGTACTTC
TRBD1 TRBJ1-2 TRBV4-2 15 - CASSQDQGGADGYTF TGTGCCAGCAGCCAAGATCAGGGGGGGGCTGATGGCTACACCTTC
TRBD2 TRBJ2-3 TRBV6-1 15 - CASSESSSGSITQYF TGTGCCAGCAGTGAATCTTCCAGCGGGAGTATTACGCAGTATTTT
- TRBJ1-1 TRBV29-1 13 - CSVVFGVNTEAFF TGCAGCGTTGTATTCGGTGTGAACACTGAAGCTTTCTTT
TRBD2 TRBJ2-7 TRBV7-2 17 - CASSLHGLAGGGNEQYF TGTGCCAGCAGCCTACACGGACTAGCGGGAGGGGGCAACGAGCAGTACTTC
TRBD2 TRBJ2-3 TRBV5-1 16 - CASSQTSGTTTDTQYF TGCGCCAGCAGCCAGACTAGCGGGACCACTACAGATACGCAGTATTTT
TRBD2 TRBJ2-3 TRBV6-5 15 - CASSTRQRGVYTQYF TGTGCCAGCAGTACCCGCCAGCGGGGGGTTTATACGCAGTATTTT
- TRBJ2-7 TRBV6-1 15 medium-sized CASSEGGTIIYEQYF TGTGCCAGCAGTGAAGGGGGGACAATAATCTACGAGCAGTACTTC
- TRBJ1-1 TRBV7-9 13 - CASRSAENTEAFF TGTGCCAGCAGGTCGGCCGAGAACACTGAAGCTTTCTTT
- TRBJ1-2 TRBV2 11 - CASSVGVGYTF TGTGCCAGCAGTGTAGGGGTTGGCTACACCTTC
TRBD2 TRBJ2-5 TRBV5-1 14 - CASCSGGNEETQYF TGCGCCAGCTGTAGCGGGGGAAACGAAGAGACCCAGTACTTC
TRBD1 TRBJ2-7 TRBV4-1 16 - CASSQESRDSLYEQYF TGCGCCAGCAGCCAAGAATCCCGGGACAGCCTCTACGAGCAGTACTTC
- TRBJ1-1 TRBV4-3 14 - CASSQVKRNTEAFF TGCGCCAGCAGCCAAGTCAAGAGGAACACTGAAGCTTTCTTT
- TRBJ1-3 TRBV5-1 15 - CASSLNRETGNTIYF TGCGCCAGCAGCCTGAACAGGGAAACAGGAAACACCATATATTTT
TRBD2 TRBJ2-1 TRBV9 18 - CASSVGGRANRWWNEQFF TGTGCCAGCAGCGTAGGCGGGAGGGCCAATCGGTGGTGGAATGAGCAGTTCTTC
- TRBJ2-1 TRBV7-2 14 - CASSLSDAYNEQFF TGTGCCAGCAGCTTGAGCGACGCTTACAATGAGCAGTTCTTC
- TRBJ1-2 TRBV6-2/TRBV6-3 16 - CASSYSLRQTNYGYTF TGTGCCAGCAGTTACTCTCTTCGGCAGACTAACTATGGCTACACCTTC
- TRBJ2-1 TRBV9 15 - CASTLGGAEVNEQFF TGTGCCAGCACCCTAGGGGGGGCCGAGGTCAATGAGCAGTTCTTC
- TRBJ1-2 TRBV6-6 13 few CASSSSGEYGYTF -
TRBD1 TRBJ2-7 TRBV7-9 15 once CASSPRTGGVDEQYF TGTGCCAGCAGCCCAAGGACAGGTGGGGTGGACGAGCAGTACTTC
- TRBJ2-7 TRBV7-9 13 - CASSTTQGYEQYF TGTGCCAGCAGCACAACCCAGGGGTACGAGCAGTACTTC
- TRBJ1-4 TRBV4-3 13 - CASSNRVGEKLFF TGCGCCAGCAGTAACAGGGTTGGGGAAAAACTGTTTTTT
- TRBJ1-4 TRBV6-1 18 few CASSDLTGSTPTNEKLFF TGTGCCAGCAGTGACCTCACAGGCTCTACTCCAACTAATGAAAAACTGTTTTTT
TRBD1 TRBJ1-1 TRBV28 15 - CASSNHRGSDTEAFF TGTGCCAGCAGCAACCACAGGGGGAGTGACACTGAAGCTTTCTTT
TRBD2 TRBJ2-1 TRBV28 16 once CASSPILAGGPNEQFF TGTGCCAGCAGTCCCATCCTAGCGGGGGGGCCCAATGAGCAGTTCTTC
- TRBJ1-2 TRBV6-2/TRBV6-3 12 - CASSYSYYGYTF TGTGCCAGCAGTTACAGCTACTATGGCTACACCTTC
- TRBJ1-3 TRBV6-1 16 - CASSEPLGLTGNTIYF TGTGCCAGCAGTGAACCCCTCGGGCTGACTGGAAACACCATATATTTT
- TRBJ2-2 TRBV12-3/TRBV12-4 11 - CASSPGGELFF TGTGCCAGCAGCCCGGGCGGGGAGCTGTTTTTT
- TRBJ2-1 TRBV6-5 14 - CASSYSEVYNEQFF TGTGCCAGCAGTTACTCAGAGGTTTACAATGAGCAGTTCTTC
TRBD1 TRBJ2-7 TRBV27 14 - CASRPGTGSYEQYF TGTGCCAGCAGGCCCGGGACAGGGTCCTACGAGCAGTACTTC
- TRBJ1-1 TRBV10-2 12 - CASSEWATEAFF TGCGCCAGCAGTGAATGGGCTACTGAAGCTTTCTTT
- TRBJ1-6 TRBV7-6 15 few CASSLGVGPNSPLHF TGTGCCAGCAGCTTAGGTGTCGGCCCAAATTCACCCCTCCACTTT
- TRBJ1-1 TRBV28 14 once CASRYPQVNTEAFF TGTGCCAGCAGGTACCCCCAGGTGAACACTGAAGCTTTCTTT
TRBD2 TRBJ2-6 TRBV6-2/TRBV6-3 21 once CASSYSTLAGGRRSGANVLTF TGTGCCAGCAGTTACTCGACACTAGCGGGGGGGAGGCGCTCTGGGGCCAACGTCCTGACTTTC
- TRBJ2-1 TRBV7-2 16 - CASSPRGGLGLDEQFF TGTGCCAGCAGCCCCAGGGGGGGACTAGGCTTGGATGAGCAGTTCTTC
- TRBJ1-1 TRBV7-9 13 - CASSLVENTEAFF TGTGCCAGCAGCTTAGTGGAGAACACTGAAGCTTTCTTT
- TRBJ2-5 TRBV6-5 13 - CASSQDYQETQYF TGTGCCAGCAGTCAGGACTACCAAGAGACCCAGTACTTC